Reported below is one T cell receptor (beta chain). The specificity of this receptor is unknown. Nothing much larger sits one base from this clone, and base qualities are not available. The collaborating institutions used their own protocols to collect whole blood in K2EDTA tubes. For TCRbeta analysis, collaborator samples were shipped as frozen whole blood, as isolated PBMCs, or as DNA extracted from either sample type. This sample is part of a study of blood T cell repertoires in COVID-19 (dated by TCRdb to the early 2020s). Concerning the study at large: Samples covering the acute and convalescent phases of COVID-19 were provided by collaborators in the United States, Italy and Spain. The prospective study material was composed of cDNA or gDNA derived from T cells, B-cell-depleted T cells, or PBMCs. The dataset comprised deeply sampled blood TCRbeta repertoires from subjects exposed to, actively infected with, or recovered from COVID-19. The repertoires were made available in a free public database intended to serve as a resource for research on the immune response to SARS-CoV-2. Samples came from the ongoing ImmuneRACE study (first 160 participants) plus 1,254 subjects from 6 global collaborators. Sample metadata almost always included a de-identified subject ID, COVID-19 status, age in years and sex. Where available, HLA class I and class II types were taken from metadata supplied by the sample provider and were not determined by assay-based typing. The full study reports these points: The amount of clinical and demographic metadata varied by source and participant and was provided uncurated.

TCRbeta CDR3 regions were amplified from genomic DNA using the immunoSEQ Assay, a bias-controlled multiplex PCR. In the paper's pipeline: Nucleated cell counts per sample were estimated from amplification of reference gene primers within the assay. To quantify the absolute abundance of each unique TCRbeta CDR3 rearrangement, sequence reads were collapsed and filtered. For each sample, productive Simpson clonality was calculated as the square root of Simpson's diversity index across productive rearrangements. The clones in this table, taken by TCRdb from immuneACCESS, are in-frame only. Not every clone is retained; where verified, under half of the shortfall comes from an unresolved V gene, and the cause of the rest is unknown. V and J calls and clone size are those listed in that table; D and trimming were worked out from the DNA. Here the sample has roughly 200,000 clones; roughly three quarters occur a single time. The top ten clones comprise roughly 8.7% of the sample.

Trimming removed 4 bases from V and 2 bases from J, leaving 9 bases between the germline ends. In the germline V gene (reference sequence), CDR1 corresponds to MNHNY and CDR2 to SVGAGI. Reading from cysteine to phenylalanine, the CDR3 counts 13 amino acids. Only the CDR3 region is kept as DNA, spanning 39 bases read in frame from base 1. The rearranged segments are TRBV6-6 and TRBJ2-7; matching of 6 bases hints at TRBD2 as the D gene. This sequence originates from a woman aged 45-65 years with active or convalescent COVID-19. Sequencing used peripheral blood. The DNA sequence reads TGTGCCAGCAGTTTGGGGGGAACCTACGAGCAGTACTTC. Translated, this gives CASSLGGTYEQYF.